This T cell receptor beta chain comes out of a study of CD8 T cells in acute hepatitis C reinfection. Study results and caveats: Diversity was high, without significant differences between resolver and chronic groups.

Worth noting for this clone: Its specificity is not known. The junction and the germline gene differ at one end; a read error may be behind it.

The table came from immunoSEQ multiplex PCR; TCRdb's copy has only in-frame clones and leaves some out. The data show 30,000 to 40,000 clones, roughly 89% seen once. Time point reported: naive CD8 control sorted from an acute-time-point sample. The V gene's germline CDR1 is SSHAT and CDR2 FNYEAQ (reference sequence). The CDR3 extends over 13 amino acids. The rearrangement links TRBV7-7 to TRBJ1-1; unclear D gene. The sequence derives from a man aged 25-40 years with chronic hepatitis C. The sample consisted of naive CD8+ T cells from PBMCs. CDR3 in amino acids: CASSFNPNSEAFF. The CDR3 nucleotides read TGTGCTAGCAGCTTCAACCCGAACTCTGAAGCTTTCTTT. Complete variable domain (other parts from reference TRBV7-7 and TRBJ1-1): GAGVSQSPRYKVTKRGQDVTLRCDPISSHATLYWYQQALGQGPEFLTYFNYEAQPDKSGLPSDRFSAERPEGSISTLTIQRTEQRDSAMYRCASSFNPNSEAFFGQGTRLTVV.